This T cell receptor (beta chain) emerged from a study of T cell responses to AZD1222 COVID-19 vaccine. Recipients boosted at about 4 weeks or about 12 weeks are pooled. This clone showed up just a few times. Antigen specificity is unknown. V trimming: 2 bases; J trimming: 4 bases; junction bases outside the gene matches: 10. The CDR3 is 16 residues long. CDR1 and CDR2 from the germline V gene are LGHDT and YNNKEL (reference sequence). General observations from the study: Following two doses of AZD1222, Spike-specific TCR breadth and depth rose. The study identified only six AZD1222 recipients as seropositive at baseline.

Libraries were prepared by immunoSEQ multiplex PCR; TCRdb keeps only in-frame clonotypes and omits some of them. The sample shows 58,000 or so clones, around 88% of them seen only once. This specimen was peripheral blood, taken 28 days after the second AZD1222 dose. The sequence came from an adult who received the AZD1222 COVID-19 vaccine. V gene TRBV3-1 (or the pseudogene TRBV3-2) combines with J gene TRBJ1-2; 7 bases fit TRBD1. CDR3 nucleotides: TGTGCCAGCAGCCAAACAAGGACAGGAGGGGGCTATGGCTACACCTTC. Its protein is CASSQTRTGGGYGYTF.